This T cell receptor (beta chain) was identified in a study of T cell repertoires in cytomegalovirus infection. Germline CDR1 reads SQVTM; CDR2 reads ANQGSEA. V shed 5 bases and J shed 0 bases, with 12 bases lying between them. The CDR3 totals 14 residues. Remarks on this clonotype: Its antigen is unknown.

MiXCR, run by TCRdb on the reads, gives a single entry per CDR3 protein. The table includes 450,000 to 650,000 distinct CDR3 sequences, under 45% detected once. The sample here was cultured PBMCs, taken from culture after CMV antigen stimulation. The receptor was isolated from a human donor in good health (CMV status not recorded). Some clones in this sample may be carry-over from other donors' samples. J is TRBJ2-3 and V is TRBV29-1, with a possible D match to TRBD1 (6 bases). The CDR3 protein is CSVLGGQSTDTQYF. The CDR3 bases are TGCAGCGTTCTTGGGGGCCAGAGCACAGATACGCAGTATTTT.